This T cell receptor (beta chain) was identified in a study of blood T cell repertoires in COVID-19. Study overall: Samples of COVID-19 (acute and convalescent) were obtained from the United States, Italy and Spain.

Ages ranged from about 18 to 100 years, with residence in 24 US areas. Each participant's cohort was designated according to participant-reported clinical history. Germline values: CDR1 MGHRA, CDR2 YSYEKL. V shed 1 base and J 8 bases; nucleotides not matched to a gene: 8. This CDR3 is built from 15 residues. Authors' processing steps: It was from reference gene primer amplification that nucleated cell counts were estimated. The method was immunoSEQ multiplex PCR; TCRdb's version includes in-frame clones alone and lacks a portion of them. V and J calls and clone size come straight from that table; D and trimming were deduced from the DNA. The table lists fewer than 250,000 clones, roughly 90% of them singletons, with approximately 8.1% in the top ten.

The V call is TRBV4-1, the J call TRBJ1-2, with 9 positions matching TRBD1. The material sequenced was PBMCs or T cells enriched from blood (not recorded which). This TCR was sampled from a woman younger than 30 who had recovered from COVID-19. The CDR3 DNA reads TGCGCCAGCAGCCAAGCAAAACAGGGGGCTGAAGGCTACACCTTC. This codes for CASSQAKQGAEGYTF.